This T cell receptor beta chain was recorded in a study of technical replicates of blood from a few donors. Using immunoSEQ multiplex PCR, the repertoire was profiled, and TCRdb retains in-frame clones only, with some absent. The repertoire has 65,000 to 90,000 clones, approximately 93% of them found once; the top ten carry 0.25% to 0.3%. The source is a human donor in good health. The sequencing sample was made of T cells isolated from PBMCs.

The CDR3 region has the DNA TGTGCCAGCAGGCCTCGGAGCTGGTATGTGAACACTGAAGCTTTCTTT. Amino acid sequence: CASRPRSWYVNTEAFF. J is TRBJ1-1 and V is TRBV5-6; the D is unclear. V shed 5 bases and J shed 0 bases, with 17 bases lying between them. Looked up from germline, CDR1 is SGHDT and CDR2 is YYEEEE. The CDR3 loop spans 16 amino acids.